One and the same sample provided the 26 T cell receptor beta chains below, sequenced in a study of blood T cell repertoires in COVID-19. Assay used: immunoSEQ multiplex PCR; TCRdb lists only in-frame clones, some missing. Of 39,000 or so clones listed, about nine tenths are singletons. The sample taken for sequencing was peripheral blood. The receptor source for this set is a human donor in a cohort sampled during active COVID-19.

This clone was seen once. The rearrangement uses TRBV5-1 and TRBJ1-4; TRBD1 matches at 10 bases. This CDR3 has 15 amino acids. V lost 4 bases, J lost 8 bases, and 8 bases stayed unmatched. Germline assignment: CDR1 SGHRS and CDR2 YFSETQ. The DNA for the CDR3 is TGCGCCAGCAGCCGCACGGGACAGGGGCAAGAAAAACTGTTTTTT. This translates into CASSRTGQGQEKLFF.

V is TRBV6-2 or TRBV6-3 and J is TRBJ2-7, with 9 bases lining up with TRBD1. CDR1 and CDR2 (germline): MNHEY, SVGEGT. After removal of 2 bases from V and 4 bases from J, the junction contained 3 bases not matched to a gene. This CDR3 has 14 residues. CDR3 residues: CASSYATGGYEQYF. DNA for the CDR3: TGTGCCAGCAGTTACGCGACAGGGGGGTACGAGCAGTACTTC.

The rearrangement joins TRBV13 to TRBJ2-3, with D maybe TRBD2 (7 bases). The length of the CDR3 is 15 residues. The germline CDR1 and CDR2 sequences are PRHDT and FYEKMQ (reference sequence). V lost 5 bases, J lost 5 bases, and 17 bases lay in between. CDR3 DNA: TGTGCCAGCAGCCCGAGGGGGGGGCGGGGAGATACGCAGTATTTT. Translation: CASSPRGGRGDTQYF.

The chain carries TRBV4-3 and TRBJ2-5; the D gene is possibly TRBD2 (5 bases). Trimming shortened V by 0 bases and J by 4 bases, and 21 bases separated the two germline ends. Germline V gives CDR1 LGHNA, CDR2 YSLEER. The CDR3 extends over 18 amino acids. CDR3: CASSQEVGRGGFGETQYF. As DNA, the CDR3 is TGCGCCAGCAGCCAAGAAGTAGGGAGAGGTGGTTTCGGAGAGACCCAGTACTTC.

The chain recombines TRBV6-5 with TRBJ1-6; D uncertain. Trimming removed 0 bases from V and 7 bases from J, with 13 bases in between. The CDR3 spans 16 residues. Per germline, CDR1 MNHEY and CDR2 SVGAGI. CDR3 sequence reads: CASSYSREGGNSPLHF. The CDR3 DNA sequence: TGTGCCAGCAGTTACTCGAGGGAAGGCGGGAATTCACCCCTCCACTTT.

The chain combines TRBV11-1 with TRBJ2-1; D remains ambiguous. Germline CDR1 reads SGHAT; CDR2 reads FQDESV (reference sequence). This CDR3 region has 12 residues. V lost 3 bases and J lost 8, with 8 bases in between. CDR3 sequence: CASSLNSDEQFF. In nucleotides, the CDR3 is TGTGCCAGCAGCTTGAACTCGGATGAGCAGTTCTTC.

The chain joins TRBV2 to TRBJ2-7; the match to TRBD2 covers 12 bases. CDR3 length: 15 amino acids. Per the germline V gene, CDR1 is SNHLY and CDR2 is FYNNEI. The junction had 4 bases not matched to a gene; V was cut back by 5 bases and J by 2 bases. CDR3 residues: CASSPTSGGTYEQYF. CDR3 nucleotide sequence: TGTGCCAGCAGTCCCACTAGCGGGGGGACCTACGAGCAGTACTTC.

The V gene is TRBV6-5, the J gene TRBJ1-3; 7 bases fit TRBD1. Germline CDR1 reads MNHEY; CDR2 reads SVGAGI. Trimming removed 6 bases from V and 0 bases from J; junction bases left unmatched: 5. The CDR3 length is 15 residues. DNA for the CDR3: TGTGCCAGCAGGGTAGACAGGGCCTCTGGAAACACCATATATTTT. The encoded protein is CASRVDRASGNTIYF.

This chain uses TRBV29-1 with TRBJ1-1, with 7 bases aligning to TRBD1. The CDR3 runs 15 residues. V lost 2 bases and J lost 3; bases outside the gene matches: 9. Looked up from germline, CDR1 is SQVTM and CDR2 is ANQGSEA. CDR3 amino acids: CSVEKGITGDTEAFF. The DNA for the CDR3 is TGCAGCGTTGAAAAGGGGATAACAGGGGACACTGAAGCTTTCTTT.

This sequence joins TRBV6-5 and TRBJ2-5, with D unresolved. Trimming took 6 bases from V and 4 from J, leaving 9 bases between them. The CDR3 totals 12 residues. Germline V gene data show CDR1 as MNHEY and CDR2 as SVGAGI. As DNA, the CDR3 is TGTGCCAGCAGCAGGTTACCAGAGACCCAGTACTTC. Its translation is CASSRLPETQYF.

V gene TRBV10-3 combines with J gene TRBJ2-1; TRBD1 matches at 9 bases. V trimming: 4 bases; J trimming: 9 bases; junction bases outside the gene matches: 10. Germline V gene sequence: CDR1 ENHRY, CDR2 SYGVKD. This CDR3 comprises 15 residues. The CDR3: CAISGTGDNRGEQFF. The DNA of the CDR3 is TGTGCCATCAGTGGGACAGGGGACAATAGGGGTGAGCAGTTCTTC.

This chain connects TRBV5-1 to TRBJ2-5, with D possibly matching TRBD2 (6 bases). The germline CDR1 and CDR2 sequences are SGHRS and YFSETQ. V gave up 1 base and J gave up 0 bases, with 10 bases separating them. The CDR3 totals 15 residues. The chain's CDR3 is CASSLPSAYQETQYF. The CDR3, as DNA: TGCGCCAGCAGCTTGCCTAGCGCGTACCAAGAGACCCAGTACTTC.

The rearrangement links TRBV11-2 to TRBJ1-1, with unresolved D. The V end was cut by 5 bases, the J end by 11 bases, with 15 bases between. Germline loops: CDR1 SGHAT, CDR2 FQNNGV. The CDR3 has 12 residues. CDR3 coding DNA: TGTGCCAGCAGCGTGACCGGAGGGAGCGCTTTCTTT. Translated: CASSVTGGSAFF.

The chain has TRBV27 and TRBJ2-1; possible D gene TRBD2, 5 bases. V lost 3 bases and J 6 bases, leaving 15 bases between the germline ends. The CDR3 is 15 residues long. Germline assignment: CDR1 MNHEY and CDR2 SMNVEV (reference sequence). Here the CDR3 reads CASSFPGSGTNEQFF. The DNA of the CDR3 is TGTGCCAGCAGTTTCCCGGGATCCGGTACCAATGAGCAGTTCTTC.

The V call is TRBV29-1, the J call TRBJ2-2, with 8 bases lining up with TRBD1. CDR3 length: 17 residues. Trimming at V came to 1 base and at J to 4 bases, leaving 11 bases not matched to a gene. Germline V gene lookup returns CDR1 SQVTM and CDR2 ANQGSEA. The CDR3 DNA is TGCAGCGTTGAAGTCGGGCAGGGGGCCCTCGGCACCGGGGAGCTGTTTTTT. It translates to CSVEVGQGALGTGELFF.

V usage is TRBV14 and J usage is TRBJ1-2; a weak D match, TRBD1 (6 bases). CDR1 and CDR2 from the germline V gene are SGHDN and FVKESK. Between the trimmed V and J ends, which lost 5 bases and 3 bases, there was a span of 7 bases. The CDR3 has 12 residues. Here the CDR3 reads CASSEGDYGYTF. As DNA, the CDR3 is TGTGCCAGCAGCGAGGGGGACTATGGCTACACCTTC.

V gene TRBV5-4 combines with J gene TRBJ2-7; 11 bases map to TRBD2. The V segment lost 4 bases and the J segment 5 bases; nucleotides outside the gene matches: 8. CDR1 and CDR2 from the germline V gene are SGHNT and YYREEE (reference sequence). CDR3 length: 15 residues. For the CDR3, the DNA is TGTGCCAGCAGCCTGACTAGCGGGATCTTCGACGAGCAGTACTTC. This encodes CASSLTSGIFDEQYF.

The rearrangement links TRBV5-1 to TRBJ2-2; D call uncertain. Trimming removed 7 bases from V and 1 base from J, with 11 bases in between. Germline V gives CDR1 SGHRS, CDR2 YFSETQ. The CDR3 loop spans 14 amino acids. In DNA form, the CDR3 reads TGCGCCAGCTCCTCGGCGGTGAACACCGGGGAGCTGTTTTTT. It codes for CASSSAVNTGELFF.

The rearrangement uses TRBV6-5 and TRBJ2-5, with D uncertain. CDR1 and CDR2 from the germline V gene are MNHEY and SVGAGI. This CDR3 comprises 14 residues. V dropped 6 bases and J dropped 3 bases, with 14 bases sitting between them. This chain's CDR3 is CASSYDWIEETQYF. In nucleotides, the CDR3 is TGTGCCAGCAGCTATGACTGGATTGAAGAGACCCAGTACTTC.

The chain joins TRBV5-5 to TRBJ2-5, with TRBD1 as a possible D gene (7 bases). The ends were cut back, 3 bases at V and 4 bases at J, with 16 bases in the middle. The CDR3 contains 15 residues. Germline V CDR1 and CDR2: SGHKS, YYEKEE (reference sequence). The CDR3 here is CASSSYRQGGETQYF. CDR3 DNA sequence: TGTGCCAGCAGCTCGTACAGACAGGGAGGAGAGACCCAGTACTTC.

The rearrangement joins TRBV5-1 to TRBJ1-1; D ambiguous. Germline lookup yields CDR1 SGHRS and CDR2 YFSETQ. CDR3 length equals 14 residues. Trimming shortened V by 3 bases and J by 6 bases, and 15 bases separated the two germline ends. CDR3 nucleotides: TGCGCCAGCAGCTGGGGAGGATTCCTGGCTGAAGCTTTCTTT. Its translation: CASSWGGFLAEAFF.

The chain uses TRBV10-3 and TRBJ2-5; possibly TRBD1 for D (6 bases). This CDR3 has 15 residues. Deletions cut 3 bases from V and 5 bases from J, with 16 bases between. Germline V gene data show CDR1 as ENHRY and CDR2 as SYGVKD. Here the CDR3 DNA reads TGTGCCATCAGTGACGGAGACACCCAGGGGGAGACCCAGTACTTC. As protein: CAISDGDTQGETQYF.

The CDR3 DNA reads TGTGCCTGGAGTGGTGGGTCAGGCCAACAAGAGACCCAGTACTTC. As protein: CAWSGGSGQQETQYF. The rearrangement joins TRBV30 to TRBJ2-5; D is unclear. V gave up 1 base and J gave up 2 bases, with 14 bases separating them. CDR1 and CDR2 (germline): GTSNPN, SVGIG (reference sequence). The CDR3 totals 15 residues. Full variable domain (remainder filled in from reference TRBV30 and TRBJ2-5): SQTIHQWPATLVQPVGSPLSLECTVEGTSNPNLYWYRQAAGRGLQLLFYSVGIGQISSEVPQNLSASRPQDRQFILSSKKLLLSDSGFYLCAWSGGSGQQETQYFGPGTRLLVL.

The V call is TRBV13, the J call TRBJ1-2; tentative D call: TRBD1 (6 bases). CDR3 size: 13 residues. V lost 4 bases and J 4 bases, leaving 10 bases between the germline ends. Per germline, CDR1 PRHDT and CDR2 FYEKMQ (reference sequence). Written as DNA, the CDR3 is TGTGCCAGCAGCTCCGGGACAATCTATGGCTACACCTTC. Translated: CASSSGTIYGYTF.

The rearrangement uses TRBV7-2 and TRBJ1-6; D may be TRBD1 (6 bases). The CDR3 loop spans 15 amino acids. From germline, CDR1 is SGHTA and CDR2 FQGNSA. V was shortened by 5 bases and J by 8 bases, with 16 bases between the two germline ends. CDR3 loop: CASSARQDLYSPLHF. The CDR3 nucleotides read TGTGCCAGCAGCGCCCGACAGGACCTATATTCACCCCTCCACTTT.

Only a few counts were recorded for this clone. CDR3 nucleotides: TGTGCCAGCAGCTTAGCCTTCAATAGCGGGAGGTCCGGGGAGCTGTTTTTT. Translated: CASSLAFNSGRSGELFF. The V gene is TRBV7-2, the J gene TRBJ2-2, with TRBD2 matching over 10 bases. This CDR3 region has 17 residues. J lost 6 bases, V lost 0 bases, and 7 bases had no gene match. Germline assignment: CDR1 SGHTA and CDR2 FQGNSA.